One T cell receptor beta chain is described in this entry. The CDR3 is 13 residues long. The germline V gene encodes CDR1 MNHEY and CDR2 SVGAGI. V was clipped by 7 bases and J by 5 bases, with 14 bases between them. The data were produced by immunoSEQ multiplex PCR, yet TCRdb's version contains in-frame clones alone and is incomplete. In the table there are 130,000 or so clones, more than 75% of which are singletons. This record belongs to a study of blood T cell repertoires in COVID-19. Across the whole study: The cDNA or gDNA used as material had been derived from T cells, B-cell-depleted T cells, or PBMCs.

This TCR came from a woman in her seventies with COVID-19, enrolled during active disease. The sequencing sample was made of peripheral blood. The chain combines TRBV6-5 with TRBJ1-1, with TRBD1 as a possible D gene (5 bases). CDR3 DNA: TGTGCCAGCACTGTCAGGGTATGGACTGAAGCTTTCTTT. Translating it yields CASTVRVWTEAFF.